The clone carrying this T cell receptor (beta chain) was observed at least ten times. Its antigen is undetermined. V shed 5 bases and J shed 11 bases, with 15 bases lying between them. This CDR3 is 12 amino acids long. Germline V gene lookup returns CDR1 SGHVS and CDR2 FQNEAQ. The entry originates in a study of T cells in Graves' hyperthyroidism and ophthalmopathy. General study findings and limits: Before onset, by a median of around 6.4 months, the model predicted ophthalmopathy. Blood samples included most of the expanded thyroid clonotypes exceeding 0.001.

RNA transcripts provided the source from which TCR beta CDR3 regions were amplified. With the HTBI primer set, the TCR CDR3 went through a first round of RT-PCR. MiXCR, run by TCRdb on the multiplex PCR reads, gives a single entry per CDR3 protein. The sample has around 440,000 distinct CDR3 sequences; 15% to 17% are singletons. Stable Graves' hyperthyroidism denoted no ophthalmopathy progression over 18 months. 8.5 to 10 ml of fresh peripheral blood supplied the PBMCs. The receptor was derived from a woman under 30 with Graves' hyperthyroidism. The specimen sequenced was blood. The chain is built from TRBV7-8 and TRBJ1-1, with D possibly matching TRBD1 (6 bases). The CDR3 protein is CASSPEGGTAFF. As DNA, the CDR3 is TGTGCCAGCAGCCCGGAAGGGGGGACGGCTTTCTTT.